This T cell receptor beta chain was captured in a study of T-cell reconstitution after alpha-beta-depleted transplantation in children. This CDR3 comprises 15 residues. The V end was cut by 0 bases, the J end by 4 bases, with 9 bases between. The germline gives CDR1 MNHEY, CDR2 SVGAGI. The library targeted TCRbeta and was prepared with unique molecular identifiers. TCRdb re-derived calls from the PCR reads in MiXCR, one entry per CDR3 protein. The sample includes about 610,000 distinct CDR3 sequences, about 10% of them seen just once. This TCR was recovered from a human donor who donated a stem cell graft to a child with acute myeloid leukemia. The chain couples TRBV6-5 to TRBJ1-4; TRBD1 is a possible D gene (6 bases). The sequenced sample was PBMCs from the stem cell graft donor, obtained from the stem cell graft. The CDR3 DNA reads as TGTGCCAGCAGTTACTCAGGGGGGATTAATGAAAAACTGTTTTTT. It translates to CASSYSGGINEKLFF.